The clone carrying this TCR beta chain was found many times. The data stem from a study of CD8+CD57+ T cells in acquired aplastic anemia. The CDR3 covers 15 residues. Looked up from germline, CDR1 is SGHRS and CDR2 is YFSETQ. With 4 bases clipped from V and 4 bases from J, the junction kept 6 bases outside the gene matches. Genomic DNA served as template for TCR beta VDJ and CDR3 profiling. TCRdb re-called the reads through MiXCR, storing one row per CDR3 protein. The sample lists roughly 170,000 distinct CDR3 sequences, about 50% occurring once. By flow cytometry, patients selected for sequencing had shown an expansion of CD8+CD57+ cells.

Sequencing was performed on sorted CD4+, CD8+, or CD8+CD57+ T cells (not recorded which) from PBMCs. The TCR sequence derives from a human donor with aplastic anemia. The chain couples TRBV5-1 to TRBJ2-1; 9 bases match TRBD1. CDR3 sequence (DNA): TGCGCCAGCAGCCAAGGGACAGGGCAGTACAATGAGCAGTTCTTC. It encodes CASSQGTGQYNEQFF.